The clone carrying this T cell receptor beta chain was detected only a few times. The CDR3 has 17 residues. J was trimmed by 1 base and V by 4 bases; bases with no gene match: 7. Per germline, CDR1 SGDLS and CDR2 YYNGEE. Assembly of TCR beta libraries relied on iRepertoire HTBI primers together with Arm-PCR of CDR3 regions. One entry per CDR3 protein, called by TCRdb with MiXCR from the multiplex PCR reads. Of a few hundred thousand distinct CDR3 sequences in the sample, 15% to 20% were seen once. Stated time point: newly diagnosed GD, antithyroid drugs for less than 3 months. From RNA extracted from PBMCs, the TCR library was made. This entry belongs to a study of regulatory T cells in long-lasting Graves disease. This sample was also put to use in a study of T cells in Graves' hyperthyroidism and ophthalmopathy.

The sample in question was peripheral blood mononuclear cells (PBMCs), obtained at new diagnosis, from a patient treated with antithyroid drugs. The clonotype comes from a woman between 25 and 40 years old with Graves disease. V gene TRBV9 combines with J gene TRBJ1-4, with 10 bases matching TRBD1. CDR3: CASSSSRDRGTNEKLFF. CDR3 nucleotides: TGTGCCAGCAGCTCGTCCCGGGACAGGGGAACTAATGAAAAACTGTTTTTT.